This TCR beta chain comes out of a study of CXCR3-negative and CXCR3-positive naive CD8 T cells. General study findings and limits: Similar TRBV-TRBJ gene usage was seen in naive CXCR3-negative and CXCR3-positive cells, but not in memory cells. The authors found comparable surface CD5 between naive subsets and inferred TCR strength from TRB CDR3 properties. CXCR3-negative naive cells had less hydrophobic TRB CDR3s than did CXCR3-positive naive cells. Most assays were run on fresh PBMCs (CXCR3 expression partially decreased after cryopreservation).

cDNA libraries for TRB were generated by 5' RACE incorporating UMI labels. TCRdb re-called the 5' RACE reads and gives one entry per CDR3 protein, without DNA. Across 55,000 to 75,000 distinct CDR3 sequences, the top ten clones capture roughly 0.75% of the sample. To note about this clonotype: As yet, its antigen is unknown.

The CDR3 is 16 amino acids. Sequenced material: naive CXCR3+ CD8+ T cells from blood. Noted subset: CD45RO-CCR7+CD27+CD95- naive CD8+ T cells expressing CXCR3 (TNR3+). V is TRBV12-3 or TRBV12-4 and J is TRBJ2-7; the D call from TCRdb, TRBD2, cannot be confirmed without DNA. The receptor was isolated from a human donor in good health. Some clones in this sample may be carry-over from other donors' samples. CDR3 loop: CASSYTPAERSYEQYF.